This TCR beta chain was captured by sequencing in a study of cytomegalovirus exposure and HLA in healthy donors. The PCR used 60 Vbeta and 13 Jbeta primers. Authors' data handling: In a later analysis, roughly 86 million unique TCR beta chains included roughly 11 million shared by two or more donors. TCRdb's table, derived via immunoSEQ multiplex PCR, lists solely in-frame clones and lacks some. That table supplies the V and J calls and clone size; D and trimming were determined from the DNA. The sample holds over 65,000 clones, roughly 73% seen once. On this clone itself: Its antigen is not identified.

Trimming cost V 3 bases and J 5 bases, with 16 bases left between them. This CDR3 is 15 amino acids long. Per germline, CDR1 LNHDA and CDR2 SQIVND (reference sequence). Study-level findings and limits: A prior analysis recorded that most TCR beta V segments were productive about 90% or about 30% of the time.

Sequencing was done on a sample of PBMCs. The gene calls are TRBV19 and TRBJ2-5, with D possibly matching TRBD1 (7 bases). The TCR was taken from a man in his forties in good health and CMV-seronegative. CDR3 in amino acids: CASSIGQVGGETQYF. As DNA, the CDR3 is TGTGCCAGTAGTATCGGACAGGTTGGAGGGGAGACCCAGTACTTC. Full variable domain (outside the CDR3, taken from reference TRBV19 and TRBJ2-5): DGGITQSPKYLFRKEGQNVTLSCEQNLNHDAMYWYRQDPGQGLRLIYYSQIVNDFQKGDIAEGYSVSREKKESFPLTVTSAQKNPTAFYLCASSIGQVGGETQYFGPGTRLLVL.